This TCR beta chain was retrieved from a study of T-cell memory formation after mild COVID-19. About the research overall: The TCR clusters were mostly specific to one donor. Study-level results: CD4+ bias marked clones expanding day 15 to 37, unlike balanced contracting clones. Mainly in CM and EM were contracting CD4+ clones; CD8+ were in EMRA.

The germline V gene encodes CDR1 SGDLS and CDR2 YYNGEE. There are 15 residues in the CDR3. V was pared by 0 bases and J by 0 bases, with 2 bases of the junction left unmatched. Concerning this clonotype itself: Its antigen is unidentified.

5'RACE, which relied on constant-segment primers, yielded TCR alpha and TCR beta cDNA libraries carrying sample barcodes and UMIs. TCRdb passed the 5' RACE reads through MiXCR, listing each CDR3 protein once. This sample has about 610,000 distinct CDR3 sequences, with around 15% found just once. The TCR was taken from an adult woman who had mild COVID-19 (a few samples of this study predate the infection). Cell type and time point are not known. The sample comprised PBMCs or a T cell subset sorted from them (not recorded which). V and J are TRBV9 and TRBJ1-1, with 7 bases lining up with TRBD1. The DNA for the CDR3 is TGTGCCAGCAGCGTAGAGGGGGCTATGAACACTGAAGCTTTCTTT. It yields the protein CASSVEGAMNTEAFF.